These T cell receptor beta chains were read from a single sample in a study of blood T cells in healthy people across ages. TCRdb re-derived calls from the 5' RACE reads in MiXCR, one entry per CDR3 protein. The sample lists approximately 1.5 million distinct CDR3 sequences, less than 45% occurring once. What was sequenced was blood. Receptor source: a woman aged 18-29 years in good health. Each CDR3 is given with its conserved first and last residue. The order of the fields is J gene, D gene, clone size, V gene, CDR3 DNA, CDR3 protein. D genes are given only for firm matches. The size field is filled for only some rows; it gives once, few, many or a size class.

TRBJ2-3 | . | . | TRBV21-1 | TGTGCCAGCAGCAAAGACGGCTTTCGGGGCGGACGCACAGATACGCAGTATTTT | CASSKDGFRGGRTDTQYF
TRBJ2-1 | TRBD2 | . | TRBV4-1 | TGCGCCAGCAGCAAAGCCGCGGGGGGGAAATACAATGAGCAGTTCTTC | CASSKAAGGKYNEQFF
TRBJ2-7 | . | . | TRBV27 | TGTGCCACCTTTGGTAGAGGCGACCAGAATGAGCAGTACTTC | CATFGRGDQNEQYF
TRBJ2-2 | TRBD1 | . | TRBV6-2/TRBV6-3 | TGTGCCAGCGGGACAGGGATCAACACCGGGGAGCTGTTTTTT | CASGTGINTGELFF
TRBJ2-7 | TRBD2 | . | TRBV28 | TGTGCCAGCAGAGCGGGAGGGTTGTACGAGCAGTACTTC | CASRAGGLYEQYF
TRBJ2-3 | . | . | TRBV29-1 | TGCCTTGTTGGGGATATGGGCACACATACGCAGTATTTT | CLVGDMGTHTQYF
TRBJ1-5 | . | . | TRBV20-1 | TGCAGTGCCTCCCGGGGACCTAGGAACAATCAGCCCCAGCATTTT | CSASRGPRNNQPQHF
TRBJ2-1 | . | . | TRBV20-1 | TGCAGTGCTAGACACAGTCAGAAGGAGACCCAGTTCTTC | CSARHSQKETQFF
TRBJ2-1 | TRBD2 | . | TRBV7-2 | TGTGCCAGCAGCTCACGGCCGGGACTAGCGTCTTACAATGAGCAGTTCTTC | CASSSRPGLASYNEQFF
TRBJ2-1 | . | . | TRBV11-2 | TGTGCCAGCAGCTTAGGGCGGGTCAACAATGAGCAGTTCTTC | CASSLGRVNNEQFF
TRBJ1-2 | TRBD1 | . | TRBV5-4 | TGTGCCAGCAGCTTGCCCCTAGGCGGGACAGAATATGGCTACACCTTC | CASSLPLGGTEYGYTF
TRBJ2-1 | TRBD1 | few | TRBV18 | TGTGCCAGCTCAAAGACAGGGTACTCCTACAATGAGCAGTTCTTC | CASSKTGYSYNEQFF
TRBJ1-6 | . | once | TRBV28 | TGTGCCAGCATACTACACCGGGACAAGAGGTTTAATTCACCCCTCCACTTT | CASILHRDKRFNSPLHF
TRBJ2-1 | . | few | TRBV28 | TGTGCCAGCACTGAGCTGAACAATGAGCAGTTCTTC | CASTELNNEQFF
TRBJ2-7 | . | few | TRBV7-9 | TGTGCCAGCAGCGGCAGCTTTGGCTCCTACGAGCAGTACTTC | CASSGSFGSYEQYF
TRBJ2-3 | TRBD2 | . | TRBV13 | TGTGCCAGCAGCTCACGACTAGCGGGGGCCTCCACAGATACGCAGTATTTT | CASSSRLAGASTDTQYF
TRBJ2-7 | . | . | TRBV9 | TGTGCCAGCAGCGTAGTGGCGGGAACAACCTACAATGAGCAGTACTTC | CASSVVAGTTYNEQYF
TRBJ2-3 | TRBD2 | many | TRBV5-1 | TGCGCCAGCTTAGCGGGGGCGAGCACAGATACGCAGTATTTT | CASLAGASTDTQYF
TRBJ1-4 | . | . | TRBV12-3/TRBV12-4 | TGTGCCAGCGGAAGGGGCTCTCGTGAAAAACTGTTTTTT | CASGRGSREKLFF
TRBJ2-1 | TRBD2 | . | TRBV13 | TGTGCCGGCAGCTTAGGGCTAGCGGGATCCTACAATGAGCAGTTCTTC | CAGSLGLAGSYNEQFF
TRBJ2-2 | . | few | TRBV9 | TGTGCCAGCAGCGTAGGAATGACGGCCGGGGAGCTGTTTTTT | CASSVGMTAGELFF